The T cell receptor beta chain under discussion was sequenced for a study of blood T cell repertoires in COVID-19. In the source study's methods: Reference gene primer amplification gave estimated nucleated cell counts. Only in-frame clones appear in the TCRdb table, and some are missing; sequencing was by immunoSEQ multiplex PCR. V, J and clone size derive from that table, while D and trimming were established from the DNA sequence. This table holds about 18,000 clones, approximately 87% found once. The V gene's germline CDR1 is LGHDT and CDR2 YNNKEL (reference sequence). CDR3 size: 14 residues. The V gene end was trimmed by 3 bases and the J gene end by 3 bases; junction bases not matched to a gene: 5.

V and J are TRBV3-1 (or the pseudogene TRBV3-2) and TRBJ2-7; 7 positions agree with TRBD2. The sequence derives from a human donor in a cohort sampled during active COVID-19. The sample was peripheral blood. Here the CDR3 DNA reads TGTGCCAGCAGCCACGCGGCGGGGGACTACGAGCAGTACTTC. Amino acid sequence: CASSHAAGDYEQYF.